This entry is about one T cell receptor (beta chain). The entry originates in a study of T cells in Graves' hyperthyroidism and ophthalmopathy. TCR beta CDR3 sequences were amplified from RNA transcripts. Carried out on the TCR CDR3, a first-round RT-PCR used the HTBI primer set. TCRdb re-derived calls from the multiplex PCR reads in MiXCR, one entry per CDR3 protein. There are fewer than 250,000 distinct CDR3 sequences in the sample; roughly 18% occur only once, and approximately 50% lies in the top ten. This CDR3 has 16 residues. Trimming took 6 bases from V and 2 from J, leaving 21 bases between them. In germline, CDR1 is SQVTM, CDR2 ANQGSEA.

The receptor's source is a man aged 50 or older with Graves' hyperthyroidism. Material: blood. The rearrangement uses TRBV29-1 and TRBJ2-3; D gene uncertain. The CDR3 reads CSVDGGPRKHTDTQYF. The DNA for the CDR3 is TGCAGCGTCGATGGCGGACCCAGAAAACACACAGATACGCAGTATTTT.